The 2 T cell receptor beta chains given below trace back to one sample, sequenced in a study of blood T cell repertoires in COVID-19. Clones were read by immunoSEQ multiplex PCR, and TCRdb kept only the in-frame ones, dropping some. The profile shows roughly 250,000 clones, around 80% of them singletons. Source material: peripheral blood. All receptors derive from a woman aged 40 to 50 with active or convalescent COVID-19.

The chain couples TRBV27 to TRBJ2-7, with D perhaps matching TRBD1 (6 bases). The germline V gene encodes CDR1 MNHEY and CDR2 SMNVEV (reference sequence). The CDR3 spans 13 residues. Trimming shortened V by 2 bases and J by 2 bases, and 7 bases separated the two germline ends. The DNA for the CDR3 is TGTGCCAGCAGTTTAAGACAGGCCTACGAGCAGTACTTC. Protein sequence: CASSLRQAYEQYF.

V gene TRBV6-5 combines with J gene TRBJ1-1; tentatively, D is TRBD1 (6 bases). V lost 10 bases and J lost 6, with 18 bases in between. This CDR3 is 13 amino acids long. Germline loops: CDR1 MNHEY, CDR2 SVGAGI. CDR3 region: CATLEDRFSEAFF. The CDR3 nucleotides are TGTGCCACGCTAGAAGACAGGTTCTCTGAAGCTTTCTTT.